This TCR beta chain was sequenced for a study of cytomegalovirus exposure and HLA in healthy donors. The study, taken as a whole, reports: Among TCR sequences, most were rare, though some public TCRs appeared in many donors. The study recorded more than 150 TCR beta chains that were cytomegalovirus-associated.

Losses at the gene ends were 4 bases for V and 5 bases for J; bases not matched to a gene: 8. The CDR3 spans 15 residues. Looked up from germline, CDR1 is SGHAT and CDR2 is FQNNGV. Sequenced by immunoSEQ multiplex PCR; TCRdb stores in-frame clones only, minus some. The table records about 64,000 clones, approximately 95% of them present only once. Comments on this clone: Its target is unknown.

The donors were part of the validation cohort of over a hundred subjects. That cohort was separate from the first cohort, which comprised roughly 670 subjects. This clonotype originated in a woman under 30 in good health and CMV-seropositive. The source material was PBMCs. The rearrangement links TRBV11-2 to TRBJ2-1; 7 bases agree with TRBD1. CDR3 in amino acids: CASSSRGTADNEQFF. CDR3 bases: TGTGCCAGCAGCTCCAGGGGGACGGCGGACAATGAGCAGTTCTTC.